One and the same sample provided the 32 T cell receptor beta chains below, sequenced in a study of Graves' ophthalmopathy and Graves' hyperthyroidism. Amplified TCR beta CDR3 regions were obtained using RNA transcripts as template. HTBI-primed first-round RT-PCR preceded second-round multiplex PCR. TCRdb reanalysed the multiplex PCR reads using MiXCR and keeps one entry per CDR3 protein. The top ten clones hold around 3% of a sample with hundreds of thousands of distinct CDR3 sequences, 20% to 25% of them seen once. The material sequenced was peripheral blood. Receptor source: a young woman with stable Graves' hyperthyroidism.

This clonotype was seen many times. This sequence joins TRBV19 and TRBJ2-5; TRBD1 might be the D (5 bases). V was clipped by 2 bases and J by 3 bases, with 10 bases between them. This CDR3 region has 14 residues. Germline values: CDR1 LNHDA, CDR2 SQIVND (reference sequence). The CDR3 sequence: CASSIRGLKETQYF. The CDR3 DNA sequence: TGTGCCAGTAGTATAAGGGGTCTGAAAGAGACCCAGTACTTC.

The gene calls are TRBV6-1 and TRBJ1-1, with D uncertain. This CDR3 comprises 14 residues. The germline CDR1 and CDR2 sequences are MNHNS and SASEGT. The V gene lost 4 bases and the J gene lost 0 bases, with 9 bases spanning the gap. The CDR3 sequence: CASSALTLNTEAFF. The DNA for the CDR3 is TGTGCCAGCAGTGCTTTGACCCTGAACACTGAAGCTTTCTTT.

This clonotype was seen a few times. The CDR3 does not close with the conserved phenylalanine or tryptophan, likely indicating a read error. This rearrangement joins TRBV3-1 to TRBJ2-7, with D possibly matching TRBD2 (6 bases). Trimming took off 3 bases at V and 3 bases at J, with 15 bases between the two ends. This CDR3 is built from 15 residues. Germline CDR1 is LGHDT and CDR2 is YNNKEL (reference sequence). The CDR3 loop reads CASSHTRDSDYEQYL. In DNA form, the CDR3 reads TGTGCCAGCAGCCACACCCGGGACTCTGACTACGAGCAGTACCTC.

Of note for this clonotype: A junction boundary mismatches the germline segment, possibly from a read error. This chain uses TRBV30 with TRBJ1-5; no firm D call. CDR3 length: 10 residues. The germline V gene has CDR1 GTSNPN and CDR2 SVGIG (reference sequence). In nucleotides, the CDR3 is TGCGCCTGGACCTACGCTAAGACGACTTTT. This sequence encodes CAWTYAKTTF.

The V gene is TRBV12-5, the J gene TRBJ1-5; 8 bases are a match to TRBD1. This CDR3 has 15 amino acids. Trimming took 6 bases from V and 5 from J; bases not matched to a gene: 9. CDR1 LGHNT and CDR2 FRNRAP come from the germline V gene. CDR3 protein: CASGPQGELYQPQHF. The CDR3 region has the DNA TGTGCTAGTGGCCCACAGGGGGAACTCTATCAGCCCCAGCATTTT.

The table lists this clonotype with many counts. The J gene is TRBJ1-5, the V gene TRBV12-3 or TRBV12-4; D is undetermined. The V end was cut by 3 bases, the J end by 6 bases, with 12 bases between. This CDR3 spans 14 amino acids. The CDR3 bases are TGTGCCAGCAGTTTTAGCGTCGGGGTTCAGCCCCAGCATTTT. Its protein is CASSFSVGVQPQHF.

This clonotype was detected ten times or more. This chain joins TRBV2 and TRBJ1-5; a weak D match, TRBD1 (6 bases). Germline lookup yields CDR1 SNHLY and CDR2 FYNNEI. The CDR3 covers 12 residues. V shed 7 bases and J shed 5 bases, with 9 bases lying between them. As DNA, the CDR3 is TGTGCCAGCACAGAGGGGGATCAGCCCCAGCATTTT. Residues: CASTEGDQPQHF. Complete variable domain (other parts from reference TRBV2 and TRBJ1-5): EPEVTQTPSHQVTQMGQEVILRCVPISNHLYFYWYRQILGQKVEFLVSFYNNEISEKSEIFDDQFSVERPDGSNFTLKIRSTKLEDSAMYFCASTEGDQPQHFGDGTRLSIL.

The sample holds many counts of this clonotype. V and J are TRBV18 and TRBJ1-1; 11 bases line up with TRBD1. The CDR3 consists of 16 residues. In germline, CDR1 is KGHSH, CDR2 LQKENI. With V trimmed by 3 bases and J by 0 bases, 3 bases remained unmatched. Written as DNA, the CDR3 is TGTGCCAGCTCACCCAGGGACAGGGGGATGAACACTGAAGCTTTCTTT. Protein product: CASSPRDRGMNTEAFF.

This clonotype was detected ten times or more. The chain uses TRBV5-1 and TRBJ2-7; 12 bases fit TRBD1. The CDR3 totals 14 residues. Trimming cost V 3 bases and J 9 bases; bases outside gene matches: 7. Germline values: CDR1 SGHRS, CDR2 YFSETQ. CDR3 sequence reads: CASSYPGQGATQYF. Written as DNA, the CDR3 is TGCGCCAGCAGCTATCCGGGACAGGGGGCAACGCAGTACTTC.

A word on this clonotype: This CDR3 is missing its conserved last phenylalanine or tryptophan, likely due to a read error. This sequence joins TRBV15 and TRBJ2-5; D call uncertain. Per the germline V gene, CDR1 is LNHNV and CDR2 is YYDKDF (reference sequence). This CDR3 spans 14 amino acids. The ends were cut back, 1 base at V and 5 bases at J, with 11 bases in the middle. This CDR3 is CATSRVKVLETQYS. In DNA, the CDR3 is TGTGCCACCAGCAGAGTTAAGGTTTTGGAGACCCAGTACTCC.

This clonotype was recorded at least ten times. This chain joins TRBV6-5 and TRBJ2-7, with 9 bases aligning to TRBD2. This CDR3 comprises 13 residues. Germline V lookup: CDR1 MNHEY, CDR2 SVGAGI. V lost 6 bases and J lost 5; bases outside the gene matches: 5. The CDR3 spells CASSFGGGDEQYF. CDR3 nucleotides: TGTGCCAGCAGCTTTGGCGGGGGGGACGAGCAGTACTTC.

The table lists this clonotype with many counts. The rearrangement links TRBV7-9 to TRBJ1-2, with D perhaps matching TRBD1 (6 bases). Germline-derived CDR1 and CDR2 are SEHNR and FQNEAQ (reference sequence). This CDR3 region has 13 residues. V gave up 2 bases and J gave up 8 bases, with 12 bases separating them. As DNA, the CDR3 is TGTGCCAGCAGCTTACAAGGGGGACAAGGCTACACCTTC. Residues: CASSLQGGQGYTF.

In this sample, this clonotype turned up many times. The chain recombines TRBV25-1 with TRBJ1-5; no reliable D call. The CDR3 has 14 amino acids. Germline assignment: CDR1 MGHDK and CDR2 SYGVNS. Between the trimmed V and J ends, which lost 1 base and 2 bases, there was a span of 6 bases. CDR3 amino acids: CASSEFGGNQPQHF. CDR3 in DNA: TGTGCCAGCAGTGAATTCGGAGGCAATCAGCCCCAGCATTTT.

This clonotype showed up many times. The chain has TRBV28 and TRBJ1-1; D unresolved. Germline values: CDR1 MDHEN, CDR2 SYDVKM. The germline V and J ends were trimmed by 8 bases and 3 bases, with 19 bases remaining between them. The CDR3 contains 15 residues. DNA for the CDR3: TGTGCCAGCGCCGATTGGGCTAAATGGGACACTGAAGCTTTCTTT. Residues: CASADWAKWDTEAFF.

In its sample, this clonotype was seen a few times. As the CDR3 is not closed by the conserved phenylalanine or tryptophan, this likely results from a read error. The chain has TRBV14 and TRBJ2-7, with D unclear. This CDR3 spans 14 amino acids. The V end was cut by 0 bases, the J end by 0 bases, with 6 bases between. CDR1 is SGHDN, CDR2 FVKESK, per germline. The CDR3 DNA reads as TGTGCCAGCAGCCAAGACATCCACTCCTACGAGCAGTACTCC. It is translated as CASSQDIHSYEQYS.

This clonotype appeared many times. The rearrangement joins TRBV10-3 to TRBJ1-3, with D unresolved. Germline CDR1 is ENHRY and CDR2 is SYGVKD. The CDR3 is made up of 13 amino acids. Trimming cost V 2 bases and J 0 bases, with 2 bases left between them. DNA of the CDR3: TGTGCCATCAGTGAGATCTCTGGAAACACCATATATTTT. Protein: CAISEISGNTIYF.

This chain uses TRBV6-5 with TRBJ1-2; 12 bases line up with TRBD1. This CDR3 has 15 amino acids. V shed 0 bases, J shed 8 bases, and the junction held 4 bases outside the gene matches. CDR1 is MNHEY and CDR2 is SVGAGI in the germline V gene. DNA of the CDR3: TGTGCCAGCAGTTACTCGGGACAGGGGGCGCGGGGCTACACCTTC. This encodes CASSYSGQGARGYTF.

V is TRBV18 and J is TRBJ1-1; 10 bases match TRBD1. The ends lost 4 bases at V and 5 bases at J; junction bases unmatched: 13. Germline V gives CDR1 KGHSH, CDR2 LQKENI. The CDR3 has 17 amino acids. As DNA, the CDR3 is TGTGCCAGCTCACTGACCCGTATTGACAGGGGGCGGACTGAAGCTTTCTTT. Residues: CASSLTRIDRGRTEAFF.

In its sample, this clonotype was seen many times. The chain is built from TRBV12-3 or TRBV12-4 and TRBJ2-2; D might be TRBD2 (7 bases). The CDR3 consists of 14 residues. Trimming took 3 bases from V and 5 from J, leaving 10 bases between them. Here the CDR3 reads CASSFGGATGELFF. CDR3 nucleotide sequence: TGTGCCAGCAGTTTTGGGGGGGCAACCGGGGAGCTGTTTTTT.

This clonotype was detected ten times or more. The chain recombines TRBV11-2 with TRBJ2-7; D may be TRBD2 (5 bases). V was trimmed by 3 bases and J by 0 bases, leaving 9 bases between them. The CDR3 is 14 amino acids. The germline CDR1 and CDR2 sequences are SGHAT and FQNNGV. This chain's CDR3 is CASSFWRSSYEQYF. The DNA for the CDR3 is TGTGCCAGCAGCTTTTGGAGGAGCTCCTACGAGCAGTACTTC. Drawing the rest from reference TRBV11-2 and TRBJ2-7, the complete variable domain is EAGVAQSPRYKIIEKRQSVAFWCNPISGHATLYWYQQILGQGPKLLIQFQNNGVVDDSQLPKDRFSAERLKGVDSTLKIQPAKLEDSAVYLCASSFWRSSYEQYFGPGTRLTVT.

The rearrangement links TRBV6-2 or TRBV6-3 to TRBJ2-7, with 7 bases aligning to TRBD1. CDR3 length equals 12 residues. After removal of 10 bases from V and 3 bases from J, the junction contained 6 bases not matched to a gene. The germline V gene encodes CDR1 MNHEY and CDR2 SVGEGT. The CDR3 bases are TGTGCCACGGGACAGAGCCACTACGAGCAGTACTTC. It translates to CATGQSHYEQYF.

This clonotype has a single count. The CDR3 is CAWSGEPSEQYF. In DNA form, the CDR3 reads TGTGCCTGGAGTGGAGAGCCCAGCGAGCAGTACTTC. This sequence joins TRBV30 and TRBJ2-7; D is undetermined. The CDR3 sequence is 12 residues long. Trimming removed 1 base at V and 6 bases at J, with 10 bases between. The germline V gene has CDR1 GTSNPN and CDR2 SVGIG (reference sequence). Drawing the rest from reference TRBV30 and TRBJ2-7, the complete variable domain is SQTIHQWPATLVQPVGSPLSLECTVEGTSNPNLYWYRQAAGRGLQLLFYSVGIGQISSEVPQNLSASRPQDRQFILSSKKLLLSDSGFYLCAWSGEPSEQYFGPGTRLTVT.

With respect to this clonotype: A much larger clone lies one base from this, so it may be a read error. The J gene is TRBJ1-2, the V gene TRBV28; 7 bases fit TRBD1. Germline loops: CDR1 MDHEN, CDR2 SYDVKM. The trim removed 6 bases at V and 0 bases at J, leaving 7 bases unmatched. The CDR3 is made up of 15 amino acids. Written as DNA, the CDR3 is TGTGCCAGCAGCTGGACAGGCTCACCTAACTATGGCTACACCTTC. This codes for CASSWTGSPNYGYTF.

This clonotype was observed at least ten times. The CDR3 protein is CASSGHWDRGDEQYF. In DNA, the CDR3 is TGTGCCAGCAGTGGCCACTGGGACCGCGGAGACGAGCAGTACTTC. The chain has TRBV25-1 and TRBJ2-7; D may be TRBD1 or TRBD2 (5 bases each). V was pared by 4 bases and J by 5 bases, with 18 bases between. The germline gives CDR1 MGHDK, CDR2 SYGVNS. The CDR3 runs 15 residues.

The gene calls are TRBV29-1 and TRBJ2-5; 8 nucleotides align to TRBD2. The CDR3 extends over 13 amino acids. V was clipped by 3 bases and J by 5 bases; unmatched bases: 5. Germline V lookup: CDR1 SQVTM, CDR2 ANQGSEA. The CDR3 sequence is CSVDSGGRETQYF. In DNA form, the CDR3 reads TGCAGCGTTGATTCGGGCGGGAGGGAGACCCAGTACTTC.

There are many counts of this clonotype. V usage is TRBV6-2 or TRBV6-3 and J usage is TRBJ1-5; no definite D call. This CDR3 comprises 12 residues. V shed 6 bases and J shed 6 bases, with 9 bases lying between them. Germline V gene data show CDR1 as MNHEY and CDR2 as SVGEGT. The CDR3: CASREKGQPQHF. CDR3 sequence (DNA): TGTGCCAGCAGAGAAAAGGGTCAGCCCCAGCATTTT.

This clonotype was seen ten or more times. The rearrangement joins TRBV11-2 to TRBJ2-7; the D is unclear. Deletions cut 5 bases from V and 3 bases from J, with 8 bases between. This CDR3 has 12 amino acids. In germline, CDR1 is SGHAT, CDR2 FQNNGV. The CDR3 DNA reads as TGTGCCAGCAGCCAGCACATCTACGAGCAGTACTTC. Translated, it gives CASSQHIYEQYF.

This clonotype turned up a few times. In nucleotides, the CDR3 is TGTGCCACCAGTGATAGAGCGGGAGCCATCTACGAGCAGTACTTC. This sequence encodes CATSDRAGAIYEQYF. The gene calls are TRBV24-1 and TRBJ2-7; TRBD2 matches 8 bases. Trimming took 3 bases from V and 3 from J; bases not matched to a gene: 6. Per the germline V gene, CDR1 is KGHDR and CDR2 is SFDVKD. The CDR3 length is 15 residues.

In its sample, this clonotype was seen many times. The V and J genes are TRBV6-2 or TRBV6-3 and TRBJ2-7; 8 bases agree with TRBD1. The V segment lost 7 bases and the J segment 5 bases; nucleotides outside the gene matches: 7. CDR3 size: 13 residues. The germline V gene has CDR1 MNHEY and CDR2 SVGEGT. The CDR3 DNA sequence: TGTGCCAGCACCGGACAGGGTCGACACGAGCAGTACTTC. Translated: CASTGQGRHEQYF.

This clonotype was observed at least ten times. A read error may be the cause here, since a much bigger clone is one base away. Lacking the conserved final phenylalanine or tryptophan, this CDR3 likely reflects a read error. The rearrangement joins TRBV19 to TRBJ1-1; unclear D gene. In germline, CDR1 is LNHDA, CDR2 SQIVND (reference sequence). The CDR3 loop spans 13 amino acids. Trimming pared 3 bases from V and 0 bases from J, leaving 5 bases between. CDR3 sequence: CASSIGMNTEAFL. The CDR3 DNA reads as TGTGCCAGTAGTATCGGGATGAACACTGAAGCTTTCCTT.

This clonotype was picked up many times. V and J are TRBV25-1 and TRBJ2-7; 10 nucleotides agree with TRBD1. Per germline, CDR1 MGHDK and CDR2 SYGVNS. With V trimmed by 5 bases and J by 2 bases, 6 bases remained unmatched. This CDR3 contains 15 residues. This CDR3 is CASSSGTGAPYEQYF. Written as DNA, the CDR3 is TGTGCCAGCAGTTCAGGGACAGGGGCCCCCTACGAGCAGTACTTC.

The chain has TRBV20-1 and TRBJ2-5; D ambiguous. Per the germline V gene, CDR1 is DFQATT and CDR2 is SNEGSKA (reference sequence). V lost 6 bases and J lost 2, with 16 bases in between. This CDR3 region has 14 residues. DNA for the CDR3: TGCAGTGCCTTGCCGTACGGGCGGCAAGAGACCCAGTACTTC. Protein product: CSALPYGRQETQYF.